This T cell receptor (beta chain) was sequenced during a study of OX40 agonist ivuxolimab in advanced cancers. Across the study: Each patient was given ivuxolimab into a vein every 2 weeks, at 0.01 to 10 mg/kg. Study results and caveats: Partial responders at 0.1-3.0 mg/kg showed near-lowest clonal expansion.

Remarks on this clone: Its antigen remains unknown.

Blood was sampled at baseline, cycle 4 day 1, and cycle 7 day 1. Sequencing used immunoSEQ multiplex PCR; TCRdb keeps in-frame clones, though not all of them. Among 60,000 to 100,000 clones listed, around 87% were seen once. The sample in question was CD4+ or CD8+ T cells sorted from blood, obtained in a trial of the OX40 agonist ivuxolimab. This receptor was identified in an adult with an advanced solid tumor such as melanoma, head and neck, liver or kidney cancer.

The CDR3 reads CASSLDSYGYTF. The CDR3 DNA reads TGCGCCAGCAGCTTGGACAGCTATGGCTACACCTTC. The chain recombines TRBV5-1 with TRBJ1-2; D call uncertain. Germline CDR1 reads SGHRS; CDR2 reads YFSETQ. The CDR3 runs 12 residues. V shed 0 bases and J shed 4 bases, with 4 bases lying between them.